This T cell receptor (beta chain) was sequenced for a study of shared clonotypes between healthy human individuals. Overall study context: CD8 memory received one plate per donor, CD8 naive two, CD4 memory three and CD4 naive three. Findings and caveats of the study: Some clonotypes were shared by all four sorted-subset donors, while others were not shared. The non-shared ones had lower generation probabilities than the shared ones.

From germline, CDR1 is SGHTA and CDR2 FQGTGA. Trimming pared 4 bases from V and 15 bases from J, leaving 22 bases between. The CDR3 spans 14 residues. As for this clone: The antigen is not known.

Every immunoSEQ plate was one replicate of a subset's evenly spread DNA. Methods used by the authors: ImmunoSEQ gave junction-only sequences without quality scores, so filtering differed. Assay: immunoSEQ multiplex PCR; the TCRdb copy retains only in-frame clones and omits some. V, J and clone size reflect that table, while D and trimming were determined from the DNA. Among about 2.3 million clones listed, over 85% were seen once. The clonotype comes from a man younger than 35 in good health. Some clones in this sample may be carry-over from other donors' samples. The gene calls are TRBV7-3 and TRBJ2-1; weak D call: TRBD1 (5 bases). Specimen: naive CD4+ T cells from PBMCs. The subset here: CD45RA+ positively selected. The CDR3 is CASSSTRDSTNRFF. The CDR3 nucleotides read TGTGCCAGCAGCTCCACCAGGGATAGCACTAACCGGTTCTTC.